A selection of T cell receptor beta chains follows, all from one sample in a study of blood T cell repertoires in COVID-19. The data were produced by immunoSEQ multiplex PCR, yet TCRdb's version contains in-frame clones alone and is incomplete. The sample consists of about 200,000 clones, 80% to 90% of them appearing once. Sequencing used peripheral blood. The receptors shown here come from a man aged 45 to 65 with acute or convalescent COVID-19. Each CDR3 is given with its conserved first and last residue. Fields, in order: V gene, clone size, J gene, D gene, CDR3 DNA, CDR3 protein. A D gene is named only where the DNA matches it firmly. A row's size may be missing; if present it is once, few, many or a size class.

TRBV7-3	NA	TRBJ1-1	NA	TGTGCCAGCAGCTCAGGGATGAACACTGAAGCTTTCTTT	CASSSGMNTEAFF
TRBV5-1	NA	TRBJ1-1	TRBD1	TGCGCCAGCAGCCACGACAGGGGTATGAACACTGAAGCTTTCTTT	CASSHDRGMNTEAFF
TRBV3-1/TRBV3-2	NA	TRBJ1-1	TRBD1	TGTGCCAGCAGCCAAGGGGGACAGTTTGGCTCTGAAGCTTTCTTT	CASSQGGQFGSEAFF
TRBV6-5	NA	TRBJ2-6	NA	TGTGCCAGCAGTTACTCGGGAGGAGGTGGGGCCAACGTCCTGACTTTC	CASSYSGGGGANVLTF
TRBV25-1	NA	TRBJ1-2	NA	TGTGCCAGCAGTCGAACGTTTGGGACTCCTTCTACCTTC	CASSRTFGTPSTF
TRBV11-2	NA	TRBJ1-2	NA	TGTGCCAGCAGCTTGGCACAATTGAACTATGGCTACACCTTC	CASSLAQLNYGYTF
TRBV13	NA	TRBJ2-3	TRBD2	TGTGCCAGCAGCCCACCCACCCAAAAGCGGGGAAGGGCAGATACGCAGTATTTT	CASSPPTQKRGRADTQYF
TRBV12-5	NA	TRBJ1-1	NA	TGTGCTAGTGGCGCGGGGGGCGCGAGGACTGAAGCTTTCTTT	CASGAGGARTEAFF
TRBV6-6	NA	TRBJ1-5	NA	TGTGCCAGCAGTTACCAGAGCAATCAGCCCCAGCATTTT	CASSYQSNQPQHF
TRBV19	NA	TRBJ1-6	TRBD1	TGTGCCAGTATCCAAACAGGACAGGGCTCACCCCTCCACTTT	CASIQTGQGSPLHF
TRBV5-1	NA	TRBJ1-6	NA	TGCGCCAGCAGCTTGGCCGGGGGGGGAGAGTCACCCCTCCACTTT	CASSLAGGGESPLHF
TRBV5-8	NA	TRBJ1-2	NA	TGTGCCAGCAGCTCCCAGATTAATAACTATGGCTACACCTTC	CASSSQINNYGYTF
TRBV6-1	NA	TRBJ2-3	NA	TGTGCCAGCAGTGAAGCGCTTTTAAATGGTCGGGGAAGTGCGCAGTATTTT	CASSEALLNGRGSAQYF
TRBV11-2	few	TRBJ1-6	TRBD1	TGTGCCAGCAGATGGACAGGGGGAGGCAATTCACCCCTCCACTTT	CASRWTGGGNSPLHF
TRBV5-1	NA	TRBJ1-1	NA	TGCGCCAGCAGCTTGTCGGCAGGGCGGTCCGAAGCTTTCTTT	CASSLSAGRSEAFF
TRBV4-1	NA	TRBJ1-3	TRBD1	TGCGCCAGCAGCCAGTTACAGGGGTACTCTGGAAACACCATATATTTT	CASSQLQGYSGNTIYF
TRBV2	NA	TRBJ2-1	TRBD1	TGTGCCAGCAGAGACCGGGACAGAAGGAACAATGAGCAGTTCTTC	CASRDRDRRNNEQFF
TRBV2	NA	TRBJ1-2	NA	TGTGCCAGCAGTTCCTTTATGCCAAGCCCCTATGGCTACACCTTC	CASSSFMPSPYGYTF
TRBV6-1	NA	TRBJ1-5	NA	TGTGCCAGCAGTGAATTGGGGGGAGGACAGCCCCAGCATTTT	CASSELGGGQPQHF
TRBV3-1/TRBV3-2	NA	TRBJ1-5	TRBD1	TGTGCCAGCAGCCACCGCTCGTACAGGGGAAAACAGCCCCAGCATTTT	CASSHRSYRGKQPQHF
TRBV7-9	once	TRBJ1-4	NA	TGTGCCAGCAGCTTGATGGGGACAAATGAAAAACTGTTTTTT	CASSLMGTNEKLFF
TRBV19	NA	TRBJ2-3	TRBD2	TGTGCCAGTCAAGGGCCTAGCGGGGGGGCTTCTTTTTCAGATACGCAGTATTTT	CASQGPSGGASFSDTQYF
TRBV5-8	NA	TRBJ2-3	NA	TGTGCCAGCAGCTTGGGACAGGTCGCAGATACGCAGTATTTT	CASSLGQVADTQYF
TRBV10-3	NA	TRBJ1-1	NA	TGTGCCATCAGCCTGGACGGGAATGAAGCTTTCTTT	CAISLDGNEAFF
TRBV27	NA	TRBJ2-1	TRBD1	TGTGCCAGCAGTTCACCGATGGGACAGGGGAATGAGCAGTTCTTC	CASSSPMGQGNEQFF
TRBV11-2	NA	TRBJ2-3	NA	TGTGCCAGCAGCTCCCCGACTAGTAGCACAGATACGCAGTATTTT	CASSSPTSSTDTQYF
TRBV6-5	NA	TRBJ2-3	NA	TGTGCCAGCAGTTACGCGGGGGCCCTCACAGATACGCAGTATTTT	CASSYAGALTDTQYF
TRBV11-2	NA	TRBJ2-7	NA	TGTGCCAGCAGCCACTTTCTCTTTTCCGTCTACGAGCAGTACTTC	CASSHFLFSVYEQYF
TRBV2	once	TRBJ1-2	NA	TGTGCCAGCAGGGACCCGGGGGATGGCTACACCTTC	CASRDPGDGYTF
TRBV5-1	NA	TRBJ2-7	TRBD1	TGCGCCAGCCGTACAGGGGTCTCCTACGAGCAGTACTTC	CASRTGVSYEQYF
TRBV12-3/TRBV12-4	once	TRBJ2-7	NA	TGTGCCAGCACCTTGACAGGCCCAGACGAGCAGTACTTC	CASTLTGPDEQYF
TRBV5-1	NA	TRBJ1-6	NA	TGCGCCAGCAGCTTGGGAGACAGTACCGGTAATTCACCCCTCCACTTT	CASSLGDSTGNSPLHF
TRBV5-1	NA	TRBJ1-1	TRBD1	TGCGCCAGCAGCTGGACAGGGGGAACTGAAGCTTTCTTT	CASSWTGGTEAFF
TRBV6-6	few	TRBJ2-1	TRBD2	TGTGCCAGCAGTTACTCGACGGGGGGGAGGGATGAGCAGTTCTTC	CASSYSTGGRDEQFF
TRBV4-2	NA	TRBJ2-7	TRBD2	TGTGCCAGCAGCCAACAGCGGGGTTACGAGCAGTACTTC	CASSQQRGYEQYF
TRBV5-6	once	TRBJ2-7	TRBD2	TGTGCCAGCAGCCTACCGGGGGCCAGTAGCGGGGGATACGAGCAGTACTTC	CASSLPGASSGGYEQYF
TRBV23-1	NA	TRBJ1-5	TRBD1	TGCGCCAGCAGTCACTCGGGACAGGACAATCAGCCCCAGCATTTT	CASSHSGQDNQPQHF
TRBV5-4	once	TRBJ2-1	TRBD2	TGTGCCAGCAGTAGCGGGGGGGACAACTACAATGAGCAGTTCTTC	CASSSGGDNYNEQFF
TRBV11-2	NA	TRBJ1-5	TRBD1	TGTGCCAGCAGCGCCGGCGACAGGGCCCGGAGATATAGCAATCAGCCCCAGCATTTT	CASSAGDRARRYSNQPQHF
TRBV2	NA	TRBJ1-2	NA	TGTGCCAGCAGTGTAAGGGGGAATGGCTACACCTTC	CASSVRGNGYTF
TRBV5-1	NA	TRBJ2-2	NA	TGCGCCAGCAGCCGTATTTCCACCGGGGAGCTGTTTTTT	CASSRISTGELFF
TRBV7-8	NA	TRBJ1-5	NA	TGTGCCAGCAGCTTAGAAAGGGGATGGGGCAATCAGCCCCAGCATTTT	CASSLERGWGNQPQHF
TRBV18	few	TRBJ1-1	NA	TGTGCCAGCTCTCGAACAGACCTGAACACTGAAGCTTTCTTT	CASSRTDLNTEAFF
TRBV6-4	NA	TRBJ2-1	NA	TGTGCCAGCAGTCCTTCTCGGGAGCATGAGCAGTTCTTC	CASSPSREHEQFF
TRBV29-1	NA	TRBJ2-1	NA	TGCAGCGTTGATGGGTTACGGACTTACAATGAGCAGTTCTTC	CSVDGLRTYNEQFF
TRBV12-3/TRBV12-4	NA	TRBJ1-5	TRBD1	TGTGCCAGCAGTTGGACAGGGGATCAGCCCCAGCATTTT	CASSWTGDQPQHF
TRBV7-9	NA	TRBJ1-2	NA	TGTGCCAGCAGCTTAGAGGCGGCCCGCAATGGCTACACCTTC	CASSLEAARNGYTF
TRBV30	NA	TRBJ1-1	NA	TGTGCCTCCAGGGTACAGGCGAGCACTGAAGCTTTCTTT	CASRVQASTEAFF
TRBV5-6	once	TRBJ1-3	NA	TGTGCCAGCAGCCTCACAGGGACTGGAAACACCATATATTTT	CASSLTGTGNTIYF
TRBV12-3/TRBV12-4	NA	TRBJ1-5	NA	TGTGCCAGCAGTTCCGAGGGCAATCAGCCCCAGCATTTT	CASSSEGNQPQHF
TRBV4-1	NA	TRBJ1-2	NA	TGCGCCAGCAGCCGGGGGAGGGGCTACACCTTC	CASSRGRGYTF
TRBV6-5	NA	TRBJ2-7	NA	TGTGCCAGCAGTTACGGCAGGGCCCCAATCTACGAGCAGTACTTC	CASSYGRAPIYEQYF
TRBV30	NA	TRBJ2-7	NA	TGTGCCTGGAGTGTAGACTTGAACTCCTACGAGCAGTACTTC	CAWSVDLNSYEQYF
TRBV2	NA	TRBJ1-5	TRBD1	TGTGCCAGCCACCCCGGACAGGGGACGGGGCAGCCCCAGCATTTT	CASHPGQGTGQPQHF
TRBV30	NA	TRBJ2-7	NA	TGTGCCTGGAGTGTAGCGGGTTACTCCTACGAGCAGTACTTC	CAWSVAGYSYEQYF
TRBV28	NA	TRBJ2-7	TRBD1	TGTGCCAGCAGTCACCGACAGGGCCCTCTCGAGCAGTACTTC	CASSHRQGPLEQYF
TRBV19	NA	TRBJ1-5	TRBD1	TGTGCCAGTAGGCAGGGGGCCCCTGCAAATCAGCCCCAGCATTTT	CASRQGAPANQPQHF
TRBV5-4	once	TRBJ2-7	NA	TGTGCCAGCAGCTTGGGGACGGGGGACGAGCAGTACTTC	CASSLGTGDEQYF
TRBV14	NA	TRBJ1-4	NA	TGTGCCAGCAGCCAAGAAGCGACCCGGAGAAATGAAAAACTGTTTTTT	CASSQEATRRNEKLFF
TRBV5-5	NA	TRBJ1-5	TRBD1	TGTGCCAGCAGCCTCGGGACAGGCCCCAATCAGCCCCAGCATTTT	CASSLGTGPNQPQHF